Below are 3 T cell receptor beta chains sequenced from a single sample in a study of cytomegalovirus exposure and HLA in healthy donors. PCR primers comprised 60 Vbeta and 13 Jbeta primers. TCRdb's table, derived via immunoSEQ multiplex PCR, lists solely in-frame clones and lacks some. The repertoire includes 210,000 or so clones, 75% to 90% of them detected once, and 0.71% sits in the top ten. Sequenced material: PBMCs. The receptors come from a boy aged 2-15 years in good health and CMV-seronegative.

The chain uses TRBV9 and TRBJ2-1; 8 bases are a match to TRBD2. Germline loops: CDR1 SGDLS, CDR2 YYNGEE. This CDR3 has 15 amino acids. The V segment lost 0 bases and the J segment 9 bases; nucleotides outside the gene matches: 8. CDR3 sequence: CASSVVSGRSSEQFF. Here the CDR3 DNA reads TGTGCCAGCAGCGTAGTGAGCGGGAGAAGTAGTGAGCAGTTCTTC. Variable domain in full (rest from reference TRBV9 and TRBJ2-1): DSGVTQTPKHLITATGQRVTLRCSPRSGDLSVYWYQQSLDQGLQFLIQYYNGEERAKGNILERFSAQQFPDLHSELNLSSLELGDSALYFCASSVVSGRSSEQFFGPGTRLTVL.

This sequence joins TRBV7-9 and TRBJ2-2; D perhaps matches TRBD1 (5 bases). Trimming left V 5 bases short and J 7 bases short, with 17 bases between. The germline V gene encodes CDR1 SEHNR and CDR2 FQNEAQ (reference sequence). This CDR3 spans 15 amino acids. The CDR3 DNA reads TGTGCCAGCAGCCCCGTGGGGCGGCAGGGCGGGGAGCTGTTTTTT. It translates to CASSPVGRQGGELFF.

This clone showed up just a few times. CDR3 in amino acids: CASSLQGNQPQHF. The CDR3 DNA reads as TGTGCCAGCAGCTTACAGGGCAATCAGCCCCAGCATTTT. This chain joins TRBV7-4 and TRBJ1-5; D gene ambiguous. This CDR3 is built from 13 residues. V lost 2 bases and J lost 2, with 4 bases in between. Germline CDR1 and CDR2: SGHVT and SQSDAQ.